These 30 T cell receptor beta chains share one sample of origin, sequenced in a study of T cell responses to AZD1222 COVID-19 vaccine listed by TCRdb under 2021. Receptors were amplified or captured by the immunoSEQ multiplex PCR assay. TCRdb limited this immuneACCESS table to in-frame rearrangements with V and J called. A share of clones is missing; checked studies link under half to unresolved V genes, and the rest is unexplained. This sample lists around 95,000 clones; around 87% were detected once. Of the sample, more than 3.5% is held by the ten largest clones. The intended sense of this specimen's time point label: baseline before first vaccination. The sample's treatment or condition label, decoded: meningococcal conjugate vaccine given as trial control. The specimen was peripheral blood, collected on day 0 of MenACWY control vaccination. The receptors here all came from an adult in good health.

The chain has TRBV6-2 or TRBV6-3 and TRBJ2-5; D unclear. From germline, CDR1 is MNHEY and CDR2 SVGEGT. This CDR3 is 13 amino acids long. The germline V and J ends were trimmed by 4 bases and 5 bases, with 11 bases remaining between them. For the CDR3, the DNA is TGTGCCAGCAGTTGGACGGAGTGGGAGACCCAGTACTTC. It translates to CASSWTEWETQYF.

The CDR3 nucleotides read TGTGCCAGCAGCTTGGTTGCAGATACGCAGTATTTT. This translates into CASSLVADTQYF. V usage is TRBV5-4 and J usage is TRBJ2-3, with unresolved D. Per germline, CDR1 SGHNT and CDR2 YYREEE (reference sequence). Trimming cost V 0 bases and J 4 bases, with 3 bases left between them. CDR3 length equals 12 residues.

V gene TRBV7-2 combines with J gene TRBJ1-2; D gene ambiguous. V lost 1 base and J lost 6, with 18 bases in between. The germline V gene has CDR1 SGHTA and CDR2 FQGNSA. CDR3 length: 16 amino acids. The CDR3, as DNA: TGTGCCAGCAGCTTAGTTCCGCGCCCAACCCGTGATGGCTACACCTTC. It specifies CASSLVPRPTRDGYTF. Supplemented by reference TRBV7-2 and TRBJ1-2, the full variable domain reads GAGVSQSPSNKVTEKGKDVELRCDPISGHTALYWYRQSLGQGLEFLIYFQGNSAPDKSGLPSDRFSAERTGGSVSTLTIQRTQQEDSAVYLCASSLVPRPTRDGYTFGSGTRLTVV.

The chain carries TRBV28 and TRBJ1-1; tentative D call: TRBD1 (5 bases). The CDR3 runs 16 residues. V lost 4 bases to trimming and J lost 0 bases, with 15 bases between them. CDR1 is MDHEN and CDR2 is SYDVKM in the germline V gene. The CDR3 DNA reads TGTGCCAGCAGTTGGGGGGGAGGGCCGTTGAACACTGAAGCTTTCTTT. Its protein product is CASSWGGGPLNTEAFF.

This rearrangement joins TRBV5-8 to TRBJ2-5; D not resolved. This CDR3 spans 13 amino acids. Germline V CDR1 and CDR2: SGHTS, YDEGEE. Trimming removed 0 bases from V and 6 bases from J, with 9 bases in between. The CDR3 DNA reads as TGTGCCAGCAGCTTGGGAGCCTTCCAGACCCAGTACTTC. Translating gives CASSLGAFQTQYF. Combining the CDR3 with reference TRBV5-8 and TRBJ2-5 gives the whole variable domain EAGVTQSPTHLIKTRGQQATLRCSPISGHTSVYWYQQALGLGLQFLLWYDEGEERNRGNFPPRFSGRQFPNYSSELNVNALELEDSALYLCASSLGAFQTQYFGPGTRLLVL.

CDR3 sequence: CASSSTRGSPNQPQHF. In nucleotides, the CDR3 is TGTGCCAGCAGCTCTACACGGGGATCCCCCAATCAGCCCCAGCATTTT. This sequence joins TRBV7-9 and TRBJ1-5; D gene ambiguous. V was pared by 4 bases and J by 3 bases, with 16 bases between. Looked up from germline, CDR1 is SEHNR and CDR2 is FQNEAQ (reference sequence). The CDR3 totals 16 residues.

CDR3 residues: CASSGTGGRNQPQHF. The DNA for the CDR3 is TGTGCCAGCAGCGGGACAGGGGGACGCAATCAGCCCCAGCATTTT. The chain combines TRBV6-2 or TRBV6-3 with TRBJ1-5; 11 positions agree with TRBD1. The junction had 3 bases not matched to a gene; V was cut back by 6 bases and J by 2 bases. CDR3 length: 15 amino acids. Germline V CDR1 and CDR2: MNHEY, SVGEGT.

The chain employs TRBV4-1 and TRBJ1-1; D is unresolved. The V end was cut by 4 bases, the J end by 6 bases, with 15 bases between. The V gene's germline CDR1 is MGHRA and CDR2 YSYEKL. The CDR3 runs 14 residues. DNA for the CDR3: TGCGCCAGCAGCCCCCAGGTTGGGCTACCTGAAGCTTTCTTT. This translates into CASSPQVGLPEAFF.

DNA of the CDR3: TGTGCCAGCAGCCGGACTAGCGGGAGAGACTACGAGCAGTACTTC. Amino acid sequence: CASSRTSGRDYEQYF. This chain uses TRBV6-2 or TRBV6-3 with TRBJ2-7; 13 bases are a match to TRBD2. The CDR3 extends over 15 amino acids. CDR1 MNHEY and CDR2 SVGEGT come from the germline V gene. Unmatched junction bases numbered 5, after V lost 6 bases and J lost 3 bases.

The chain recombines TRBV20-1 with TRBJ2-7, with TRBD1 as a possible D gene (5 bases). Germline V gene sequence: CDR1 DFQATT, CDR2 SNEGSKA (reference sequence). V lost 6 bases and J 5 bases, leaving 11 bases between the germline ends. This CDR3 contains 11 residues. The CDR3 DNA reads as TGCAGTGCCCGATCCAGGGACGAGCAGTACTTC. Amino acid sequence: CSARSRDEQYF.

The CDR3 sequence is CASSPTGEVFLSSGNTIYF. For the CDR3, the DNA is TGTGCCAGCAGCCCCACAGGGGAGGTCTTTTTGAGCTCTGGAAACACCATATATTTT. This chain joins TRBV3-1 (or the pseudogene TRBV3-2) and TRBJ1-3; 7 bases match TRBD1. Germline values: CDR1 LGHDT, CDR2 YNNKEL (reference sequence). The CDR3 sequence is 19 residues long. The ends lost 4 bases at V and 0 bases at J; junction bases unmatched: 15.

This clone was observed a few times. This chain links TRBV27 with TRBJ1-6; possibly TRBD1 for D (5 bases). The germline V and J ends were trimmed by 3 bases and 9 bases, with 12 bases remaining between them. The CDR3 is 14 amino acids. Germline V gene data show CDR1 as MNHEY and CDR2 as SMNVEV (reference sequence). The CDR3 spells CASSFREYGSPLHF. CDR3 DNA: TGTGCCAGCAGTTTCAGGGAGTACGGTTCACCCCTCCACTTT.

The chain carries TRBV5-1 and TRBJ2-5, with 9 bases aligning to TRBD2. There are 15 residues in the CDR3. The V segment lost 4 bases and the J segment 5 bases; nucleotides outside the gene matches: 9. The germline V gene encodes CDR1 SGHRS and CDR2 YFSETQ. The CDR3 DNA reads as TGCGCCAGCAGCACCGGCGCGAGCGGGAGGGAGACCCAGTACTTC. Amino acids: CASSTGASGRETQYF.

The chain recombines TRBV3-1 (or the pseudogene TRBV3-2) with TRBJ1-2, with a weak D call TRBD1 (5 bases). The CDR3 contains 15 residues. V was shortened by 6 bases and J by 6 bases, with 20 bases between the two germline ends. Germline-derived CDR1 and CDR2 are LGHDT and YNNKEL (reference sequence). The CDR3 region has the DNA TGTGCCAGCAGTCCTTTTATACCGGACACCCATGGCTACACCTTC. Its translation is CASSPFIPDTHGYTF.

The rearrangement joins TRBV2 to TRBJ1-2; 8 bases agree with TRBD1. The CDR3 is 14 residues long. The V gene end was trimmed by 7 bases and the J gene end by 2 bases; junction bases not matched to a gene: 6. Germline loops: CDR1 SNHLY, CDR2 FYNNEI. CDR3 region: CASNQQGENYGYTF. The CDR3 coding sequence is TGTGCCAGCAATCAACAGGGGGAAAACTATGGCTACACCTTC.

The chain joins TRBV19 to TRBJ1-5, with D perhaps matching TRBD1 (5 bases). The germline gives CDR1 LNHDA, CDR2 SQIVND (reference sequence). CDR3 length: 14 residues. V lost 8 bases to trimming and J lost 0 bases, with 11 bases between them. The CDR3 DNA reads TGTGCCAGTTCCCCAACAGGTAGCAATCAGCCCCAGCATTTT. It translates to CASSPTGSNQPQHF. The full variable domain, its missing parts supplied by reference TRBV19 and TRBJ1-5, is DGGITQSPKYLFRKEGQNVTLSCEQNLNHDAMYWYRQDPGQGLRLIYYSQIVNDFQKGDIAEGYSVSREKKESFPLTVTSAQKNPTAFYLCASSPTGSNQPQHFGDGTRLSIL.

V is TRBV7-2 and J is TRBJ1-2; no clear D gene. There are 12 residues in the CDR3. CDR1 and CDR2 from the germline V gene are SGHTA and FQGNSA. Trimming stripped 1 base from V and 8 bases from J, with 8 bases between. CDR3 loop: CASSLEGEGYTF. The CDR3 DNA sequence: TGTGCCAGCAGCTTAGAAGGAGAGGGCTACACCTTC.

V usage is TRBV28 and J usage is TRBJ1-2; possibly TRBD1 for D (6 bases). This CDR3 comprises 13 residues. Trimming left V 8 bases short and J 4 bases short, with 14 bases between. Germline V gives CDR1 MDHEN, CDR2 SYDVKM. The CDR3 DNA follows: TGTGCCAGCGGACTTCGACAGGTCTATGGCTACACCTTC. It yields the protein CASGLRQVYGYTF.

The chain carries TRBV9 and TRBJ1-1; TRBD1 might be the D (6 bases). The V end lost 3 bases, the J end lost 4 bases, and 13 bases lay between the germline ends. The CDR3 is 14 amino acids. From germline, CDR1 is SGDLS and CDR2 YYNGEE. In nucleotides, the CDR3 is TGTGCCAGCAGCGAGGGGGACGGACTCACTGAAGCTTTCTTT. The encoded protein is CASSEGDGLTEAFF. Filled out from reference TRBV9 and TRBJ1-1, the complete variable domain reads DSGVTQTPKHLITATGQRVTLRCSPRSGDLSVYWYQQSLDQGLQFLIQYYNGEERAKGNILERFSAQQFPDLHSELNLSSLELGDSALYFCASSEGDGLTEAFFGQGTRLTVV.

The V gene is TRBV9, the J gene TRBJ1-3, with 7 bases aligning to TRBD1. Trimming removed 0 bases from V and 7 bases from J; junction bases left unmatched: 4. The CDR3 contains 14 residues. Looked up from germline, CDR1 is SGDLS and CDR2 is YYNGEE. The CDR3 protein is CASSVGPGGNTIYF. In DNA form, the CDR3 reads TGTGCCAGCAGCGTAGGCCCAGGGGGGAACACCATATATTTT.

The CDR3 spells CAGWTCWTSRETQYF. In nucleotides, the CDR3 is TGTGCCGGCTGGACCTGCTGGACTAGCCGTGAGACCCAGTACTTC. The chain is built from TRBV19 and TRBJ2-5, with 8 bases fitting TRBD2. The CDR3 has 15 residues. J was trimmed by 5 bases and V by 11 bases; bases with no gene match: 16. Per germline, CDR1 LNHDA and CDR2 SQIVND (reference sequence). The whole variable domain, remainder taken from reference TRBV19 and TRBJ2-5, is DGGITQSPKYLFRKEGQNVTLSCEQNLNHDAMYWYRQDPGQGLRLIYYSQIVNDFQKGDIAEGYSVSREKKESFPLTVTSAQKNPTAFYLCAGWTCWTSRETQYFGPGTRLLVL.

This chain links TRBV27 with TRBJ1-2, with D perhaps TRBD1 (5 bases). This CDR3 is 14 amino acids long. V lost 0 bases and J lost 0, with 5 bases in between. CDR1 MNHEY and CDR2 SMNVEV come from the germline V gene (reference sequence). The CDR3 DNA sequence: TGTGCCAGCAGTTTATCGGGGGCTAACTATGGCTACACCTTC. This encodes CASSLSGANYGYTF.

The chain employs TRBV11-3 and TRBJ2-1; D remains unclear. Germline V CDR1 and CDR2: SGHNT, YENEEA. The CDR3 is 11 residues long. Between the trimmed V and J ends, which lost 1 base and 8 bases, there was a span of 3 bases. CDR3 nucleotides: TGTGCCAGCAGCTTAGGATATGAGCAGTTCTTC. This sequence encodes CASSLGYEQFF. The whole variable domain, filled in from reference TRBV11-3 and TRBJ2-1, reads EAGVVQSPRYKIIEKKQPVAFWCNPISGHNTLYWYLQNLGQGPELLIRYENEEAVDDSQLPKDRFSAERLKGVDSTLKIQPAELGDSAVYLCASSLGYEQFFGPGTRLTVL.

This chain connects TRBV24-1 to TRBJ2-2; 8 bases map to TRBD1. The germline V gene has CDR1 KGHDR and CDR2 SFDVKD. V shed 3 bases, J shed 4 bases, and the junction held 6 bases outside the gene matches. The CDR3 loop spans 16 amino acids. CDR3 in DNA: TGTGCCACCAGTGATCCCGGACAGGGAGGCACCGGGGAGCTGTTTTTT. Its translation: CATSDPGQGGTGELFF.

This clone was counted a single time. The chain employs TRBV13 and TRBJ2-7; D is perhaps TRBD1 (6 bases). This CDR3 comprises 14 residues. Germline V gene lookup returns CDR1 PRHDT and CDR2 FYEKMQ (reference sequence). V was clipped by 5 bases and J by 5 bases, with 16 bases between them. The CDR3 loop reads CASSTATGPNEQYF. DNA for the CDR3: TGTGCCAGCAGCACGGCCACAGGGCCCAACGAGCAGTACTTC.

V and J are TRBV3-1 (or the pseudogene TRBV3-2) and TRBJ1-1; D is unclear. The CDR3 has 13 amino acids. Per the germline V gene, CDR1 is LGHDT and CDR2 is YNNKEL (reference sequence). Deletions cut 1 base from V and 1 base from J, with 4 bases between. The chain's CDR3 is CASSQGSNTEAFF. The CDR3 nucleotides read TGTGCCAGCAGCCAAGGGTCGAACACTGAAGCTTTCTTT.

The chain joins TRBV7-2 to TRBJ2-2; no reliable D call. From germline, CDR1 is SGHTA and CDR2 FQGNSA. V was pared by 6 bases and J by 0 bases, with 11 bases between. The length of the CDR3 is 15 residues. The CDR3 DNA reads as TGTGCCAGCAGACGGCTTCCGACGAACACCGGGGAGCTGTTTTTT. It specifies CASRRLPTNTGELFF.

Only one count was recorded for this clone. V gene TRBV3-1 (or the pseudogene TRBV3-2) combines with J gene TRBJ2-1; a possible D gene is TRBD1 (6 bases). Germline loops: CDR1 LGHDT, CDR2 YNNKEL (reference sequence). The CDR3 sequence is 16 residues long. V was pared by 3 bases and J by 8 bases, with 20 bases between. In DNA form, the CDR3 reads TGTGCCAGCAGCCATGTGGACGTCCGCTCAGGGGATGAGCAGTTCTTC. Encoded protein: CASSHVDVRSGDEQFF.

The chain is built from TRBV2 and TRBJ2-7, with TRBD2 as a possible D gene (6 bases). Germline V gene lookup returns CDR1 SNHLY and CDR2 FYNNEI. The length of the CDR3 is 15 residues. V was shortened by 5 bases and J by 0 bases, with 14 bases between the two germline ends. The CDR3 spells CASSRTGGASYEQYF. The DNA of the CDR3 is TGTGCCAGCAGTCGGACTGGAGGGGCCTCCTACGAGCAGTACTTC.

The V and J genes are TRBV3-1 (or the pseudogene TRBV3-2) and TRBJ2-2; D might be TRBD1 or TRBD2, each matching 5 bases. This CDR3 is 12 amino acids long. V dropped 4 bases and J dropped 5 bases, with 5 bases sitting between them. Germline CDR1 LGHDT, CDR2 YNNKEL (reference sequence). CDR3 sequence (DNA): TGTGCCAGCAGCCGGGGGACCGGGGAGCTGTTTTTT. Translated: CASSRGTGELFF.